This TCR beta chain was sequenced in a study of CD8 T cells in ankylosing spondylitis. Trimming removed 0 bases from V and 4 bases from J; junction bases left unmatched: 7. Germline-derived CDR1 and CDR2 are DFQATT and SNEGSKA (reference sequence). The CDR3 runs to 15 residues. The study's findings and limits: Disease-linked clones bore a CD8+ phenotype, appearing relatively rarely in peripheral blood. The authors reported significant enrichment of disease-linked clones in matched ankylosing spondylitis synovial fluid.

As for this clonotype: Its target is unknown.

TCRdb independently ran MiXCR on the 5' RACE reads; one entry per CDR3 protein. Here the sample spans 310,000 or so distinct CDR3 sequences, 20% being singletons. The sample was blood, either unsorted or a sorted T cell fraction (not recorded which). This sequence joins TRBV20-1 and TRBJ2-5; 8 nucleotides align to TRBD2. This sequence originates from a male donor with ankylosing spondylitis or in good health (not recorded which). In nucleotides, the CDR3 is TGCAGTGCTAGAGACGGAGCGGGGGAAGGAGAGACCCAGTACTTC. Its translation is CSARDGAGEGETQYF.